This TCR beta chain came from a study of identical twins. CDR1 and CDR2 (germline): LGHDT, YNNKEL (reference sequence). Trimming took off 10 bases at V and 3 bases at J, with 22 bases between the two ends. The CDR3 consists of 15 residues. Template switching added a universal primer binding site, and final cDNA carried unique molecular identifiers. TCRdb reprocessed the 5' RACE reads via MiXCR and lists one record per CDR3 protein. The data show about 530,000 distinct CDR3 sequences, approximately 20% seen once. These same records also appear under a second study, on yellow fever vaccine responses in identical twins.

The sequencing sample was made of CD4+ T cells sorted from blood. The TCR was taken from a woman aged 18 to 35 in good health. This chain connects TRBV3-1 to TRBJ2-7; no clear D gene. The CDR3 bases are TGTGCCACCTGCCAAGATAAGGTCGCATACTACGAGCAGTACTTC. Protein product: CATCQDKVAYYEQYF.